The T cell receptor beta chain described here comes from a study of T cells in Graves' hyperthyroidism and ophthalmopathy. This clonotype was seen many times. The CDR3 regions of TCR beta were amplified from RNA transcripts. HTBI primers drove first-round RT-PCR of the TCR CDR3. TCRdb passed the multiplex PCR reads through MiXCR, listing each CDR3 protein once. Found here are roughly 560,000 distinct CDR3 sequences, around 15% of them singletons; the top ten hold approximately 4.2%. The germline V and J ends were trimmed by 0 bases and 4 bases, with 3 bases remaining between them. Germline CDR1 and CDR2: ENHRY and SYGVKD. There are 12 residues in the CDR3.

The V gene is TRBV10-3, the J gene TRBJ2-5; D ambiguous. This TCR came from a woman in her thirties or forties with Graves' ophthalmopathy. Sequencing was carried out using blood. The CDR3 protein is CAISESAETQYF. For the CDR3, the DNA is TGTGCCATCAGTGAGTCCGCAGAGACCCAGTACTTC.